The clone carrying this T cell receptor beta chain occurred a few times. Use of 60 Vbeta and 13 Jbeta primers characterized the PCR. The table came from immunoSEQ multiplex PCR; TCRdb's copy has only in-frame clones and leaves some out. The sample lists 110,000 or so clones; 74% were seen once. The entry originates in a study of cytomegalovirus exposure and HLA in healthy donors. Germline CDR1 and CDR2: SEHNR and FQNEAQ (reference sequence). The CDR3 has 14 amino acids. V lost 1 base, J lost 6 bases, and 12 bases lay in between. The V and J genes are TRBV7-9 and TRBJ1-2; TRBD1 might be the D (6 bases). Sequencing input: PBMCs. The sequence derives from a woman in her thirties or forties in good health and CMV-seropositive. This CDR3 reads CASSLGGQGNGYTF. As DNA, the CDR3 is TGTGCCAGCAGCTTAGGGGGGCAGGGGAATGGCTACACCTTC.